The source of this T cell receptor beta chain is a study of pediatric ulcerative colitis. Study-wide context: Disease was pancolitis in six or seven and left-sided in two, histology-confirmed. Study findings and constraints: In rectum, acute severe colitis had expanded clones and less diversity. Two rectal CDR3 clonotypes occurred in all ulcerative colitis patients.

This was a survey-level run. Profiling relied on immunoSEQ multiplex PCR, and the TCRdb table lists in-frame clones only, not all of them. This sample carries 64,000 or so clones, about 80% of them seen once, and the ten largest clones take around 4.9%. Concerning this clone itself: Its antigen remains unidentified.

This CDR3 contains 15 residues. Germline V gene sequence: CDR1 SGHRS, CDR2 YFSETQ. After removal of 2 bases from V and 5 bases from J, the junction contained 7 bases not matched to a gene. The source of this sequence is a boy aged 5-17 years with moderate ulcerative colitis. The rearrangement links TRBV5-1 to TRBJ2-7; TRBD2 agrees at 10 bases. Sequencing input: blood. As DNA, the CDR3 is TGCGCCAGCAGCTTAAATGGGCTAGCGGGAGACGAGCAGTACTTC. As protein: CASSLNGLAGDEQYF. Looking up the rest from reference TRBV5-1 and TRBJ2-7 gives the full variable domain: KAGVTQTPRYLIKTRGQQVTLSCSPISGHRSVSWYQQTPGQGLQFLFEYFSETQRNKGNFPGRFSGRQFSNSRSEMNVSTLELGDSALYLCASSLNGLAGDEQYFGPGTRLTVT.